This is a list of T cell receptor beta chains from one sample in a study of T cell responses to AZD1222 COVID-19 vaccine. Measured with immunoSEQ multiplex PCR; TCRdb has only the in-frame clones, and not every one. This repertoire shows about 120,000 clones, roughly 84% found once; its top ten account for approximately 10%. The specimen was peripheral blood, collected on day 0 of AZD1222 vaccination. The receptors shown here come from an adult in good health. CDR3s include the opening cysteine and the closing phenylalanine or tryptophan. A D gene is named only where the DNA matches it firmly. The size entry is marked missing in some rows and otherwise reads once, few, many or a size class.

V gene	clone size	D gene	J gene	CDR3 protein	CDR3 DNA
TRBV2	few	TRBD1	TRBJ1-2	CASSALGTGAYGYTF	TGTGCCAGCAGTGCCTTGGGGACAGGTGCCTATGGCTACACCTTC
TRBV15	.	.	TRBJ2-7	CATSRTGHSPTYEQYF	TGTGCCACCAGCCGAACCGGACACTCGCCAACCTACGAGCAGTACTTC
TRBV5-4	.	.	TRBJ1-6	CASSLLTRVLHF	TGTGCCAGCAGCTTGTTGACCAGGGTCCTCCACTTT
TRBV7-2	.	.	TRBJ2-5	CASSLAMTSEAQYF	TGTGCCAGCAGCTTAGCGATGACTTCAGAGGCCCAGTACTTC
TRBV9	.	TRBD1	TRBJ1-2	CASQGGMGNGYTF	TGTGCCAGTCAGGGGGGGATGGGGAATGGCTACACCTTC
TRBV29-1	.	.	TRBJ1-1	CSVPPLADGGYSMTEAFF	TGCAGCGTTCCCCCCCTTGCGGATGGAGGATACTCTATGACTGAAGCTTTCTTT
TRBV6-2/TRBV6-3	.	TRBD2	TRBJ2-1	CASSYTRLAGVDEQFF	TGTGCCAGCAGTTACACCCGACTAGCGGGAGTGGATGAGCAGTTCTTC
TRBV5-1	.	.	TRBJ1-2	CASSGRRAGDTIGGYTF	TGCGCCAGCTCGGGCAGGCGGGCCGGGGATACTATCGGTGGCTACACCTTC
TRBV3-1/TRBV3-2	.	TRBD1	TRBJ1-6	CASSQLSGGDSPLHF	TGTGCCAGCAGCCAACTATCAGGGGGCGATTCACCCCTCCACTTT
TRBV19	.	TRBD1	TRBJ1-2	CASRAGHETGDGYTF	TGTGCCAGTAGGGCGGGCCACGAGACAGGGGATGGCTACACCTTC
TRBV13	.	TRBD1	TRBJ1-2	CASSSDRGLGGYTF	TGTGCCAGCAGCTCGGACAGGGGGCTGGGTGGCTACACCTTC
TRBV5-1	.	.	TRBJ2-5	CASSSAGTQETQYF	TGCGCCAGCAGCTCGGCAGGGACTCAAGAGACCCAGTACTTC
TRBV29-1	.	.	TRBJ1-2	CSVEDRNYGYTF	TGCAGCGTTGAAGACAGGAACTATGGCTACACCTTC
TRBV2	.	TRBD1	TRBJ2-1	CASSEAPGQVNEQFF	TGTGCCAGCAGTGAAGCGCCGGGACAGGTGAATGAGCAGTTCTTC
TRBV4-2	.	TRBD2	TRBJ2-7	CASSQEGSGSVYEQYF	TGTGCCAGCAGCCAAGAAGGTAGCGGGAGTGTCTACGAGCAGTACTTC
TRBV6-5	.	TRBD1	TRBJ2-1	CASIGTDNNEQFF	TGTGCCAGCATCGGGACAGATAACAATGAGCAGTTCTTC
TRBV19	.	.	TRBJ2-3	CASSSRGGSTDTQYF	TGTGCCAGTAGTTCCCGGGGAGGTAGCACAGATACGCAGTATTTT
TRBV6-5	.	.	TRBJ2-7	CASKYGSSYEQYF	TGTGCCAGCAAGTACGGGAGCTCCTACGAGCAGTACTTC
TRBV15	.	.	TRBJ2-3	CATSSFGRGVSDTQYF	TGTGCCACCAGTTCCTTTGGCAGGGGAGTATCAGATACGCAGTATTTT
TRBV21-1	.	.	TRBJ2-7	CASRTGGNGVGEQYF	TGTGCCAGCAGGACAGGGGGCAATGGGGTGGGAGAGCAGTACTTC
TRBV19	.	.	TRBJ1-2	CASSIETNYGYTF	TGTGCCAGTAGTATAGAAACTAACTATGGCTACACCTTC
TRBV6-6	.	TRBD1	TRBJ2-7	CASSPRDRTPYEQYF	TGTGCCAGCAGCCCTAGGGACAGGACGCCCTACGAGCAGTACTTC
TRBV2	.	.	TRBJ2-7	CASSEDRIYEQYF	TGTGCCAGCAGTGAAGACAGGATCTACGAGCAGTACTTC
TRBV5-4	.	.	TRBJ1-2	CASSSPGGTNTLVSYTF	TGTGCCAGCAGCTCCCCTGGCGGGACAAATACTTTAGTTAGCTACACCTTC
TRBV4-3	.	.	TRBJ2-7	CASSQEGAPTYEQYF	TGCGCCAGCAGCCAAGAAGGGGCTCCGACCTACGAGCAGTACTTC
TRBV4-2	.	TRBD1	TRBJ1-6	CASSQDRQGAGSPLHF	TGTGCCAGCAGCCAAGATCGGCAGGGGGCGGGTTCACCCCTCCACTTT
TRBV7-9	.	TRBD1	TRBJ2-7	CASSRQGGYEQYF	TGTGCCAGCAGCCGACAGGGCGGCTACGAGCAGTACTTC
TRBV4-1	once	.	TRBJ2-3	CASSQEGGRITDTQYF	TGCGCCAGCAGCCAAGAAGGGGGACGGATCACAGATACGCAGTATTTT
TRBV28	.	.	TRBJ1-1	CASVPRQGLGNTEAFF	TGTGCCAGCGTTCCGAGGCAGGGATTAGGGAACACTGAAGCTTTCTTT
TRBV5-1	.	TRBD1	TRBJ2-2	CASSFTTGGGNTGELFF	TGCGCCAGCAGCTTTACCACAGGGGGCGGGAACACCGGGGAGCTGTTTTTT
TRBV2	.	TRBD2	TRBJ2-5	CASSIAGFGETQYF	TGTGCCAGCAGCATAGCGGGATTCGGTGAGACCCAGTACTTC
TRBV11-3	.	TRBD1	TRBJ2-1	CASSSRQGGVFEQFF	TGTGCCAGCAGCTCCCGACAGGGTGGTGTCTTTGAGCAGTTCTTC
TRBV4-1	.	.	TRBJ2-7	CASSQVAGQTYEQYF	TGCGCCAGCAGCCAAGTGGCCGGGCAGACCTACGAGCAGTACTTC
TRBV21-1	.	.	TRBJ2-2	CASSTVKTGARGELFF	TGTGCCAGCAGCACCGTAAAGACAGGCGCCAGGGGGGAGCTGTTTTTT
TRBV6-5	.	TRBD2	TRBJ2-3	CASSYGAGGTDTQYF	TGTGCCAGCAGTTACGGGGCGGGAGGCACAGATACGCAGTATTTT
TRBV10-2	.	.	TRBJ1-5	CASRNSNQPQHF	TGCGCCAGCAGAAACAGCAATCAGCCCCAGCATTTT
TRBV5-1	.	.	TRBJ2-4	CASSLVGSGNIQYF	TGCGCCAGCAGCTTGGTAGGGTCGGGAAACATTCAGTACTTC
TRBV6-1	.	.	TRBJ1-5	CASSEREDQPQHF	TGTGCCAGCAGTGAAAGGGAGGATCAGCCCCAGCATTTT
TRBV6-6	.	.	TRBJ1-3	CASTPQGRNTIYF	TGTGCCAGCACCCCTCAGGGTAGAAACACCATATATTTT
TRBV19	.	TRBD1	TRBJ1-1	CASSVDRGEAFF	TGTGCCAGTAGTGTGGACAGGGGAGAAGCTTTCTTT
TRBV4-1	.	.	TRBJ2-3	CASSQGLRESEADTQYF	TGCGCCAGCAGCCAAGGATTGCGCGAGAGTGAAGCAGATACGCAGTATTTT
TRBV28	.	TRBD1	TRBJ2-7	CASSLSGGSYEQYF	TGTGCCAGCAGTTTATCAGGGGGCTCCTACGAGCAGTACTTC
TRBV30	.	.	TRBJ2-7	CAWNSPGGRYEQYF	TGTGCCTGGAACTCACCGGGGGGCCGCTACGAGCAGTACTTC
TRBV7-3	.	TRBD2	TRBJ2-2	CASTQGSSGGITGELFF	TGTGCCAGCACCCAAGGGTCTAGCGGGGGAATCACCGGGGAGCTGTTTTTT
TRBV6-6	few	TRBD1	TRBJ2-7	CASSQEARDRGEQYF	TGTGCCAGCAGTCAAGAGGCGAGAGACAGGGGCGAGCAGTACTTC
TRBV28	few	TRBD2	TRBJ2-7	CASSFRTSGRYEQYF	TGTGCCAGCAGTTTCAGGACTAGCGGGAGATACGAGCAGTACTTC
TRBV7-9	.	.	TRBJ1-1	CASSRDGRSNTEAFF	TGTGCCAGCAGCCGGGACGGACGATCGAACACTGAAGCTTTCTTT
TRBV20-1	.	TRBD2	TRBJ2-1	CSASGAGVKGNEQFF	TGCAGTGCTAGTGGGGCGGGAGTAAAGGGAAATGAGCAGTTCTTC
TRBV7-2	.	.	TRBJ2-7	CASSLRGASSSYEQYF	TGTGCCAGCAGCTTACGGGGCGCCAGCTCCTCCTACGAGCAGTACTTC
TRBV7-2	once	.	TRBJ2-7	CASRVSTEQYF	TGTGCCAGCAGGGTTAGCACCGAGCAGTACTTC
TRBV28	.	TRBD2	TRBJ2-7	CATYGAGGPYEQYF	TGTGCCACCTATGGGGCGGGAGGGCCCTACGAGCAGTACTTC
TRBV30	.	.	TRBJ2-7	CAWSVSGLTLREQYF	TGTGCCTGGAGTGTATCAGGTTTAACCTTACGCGAGCAGTACTTC
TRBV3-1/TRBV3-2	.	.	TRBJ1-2	CASSRWAGRYGYTF	TGTGCCAGCAGCCGCTGGGCAGGGCGCTATGGCTACACCTTC